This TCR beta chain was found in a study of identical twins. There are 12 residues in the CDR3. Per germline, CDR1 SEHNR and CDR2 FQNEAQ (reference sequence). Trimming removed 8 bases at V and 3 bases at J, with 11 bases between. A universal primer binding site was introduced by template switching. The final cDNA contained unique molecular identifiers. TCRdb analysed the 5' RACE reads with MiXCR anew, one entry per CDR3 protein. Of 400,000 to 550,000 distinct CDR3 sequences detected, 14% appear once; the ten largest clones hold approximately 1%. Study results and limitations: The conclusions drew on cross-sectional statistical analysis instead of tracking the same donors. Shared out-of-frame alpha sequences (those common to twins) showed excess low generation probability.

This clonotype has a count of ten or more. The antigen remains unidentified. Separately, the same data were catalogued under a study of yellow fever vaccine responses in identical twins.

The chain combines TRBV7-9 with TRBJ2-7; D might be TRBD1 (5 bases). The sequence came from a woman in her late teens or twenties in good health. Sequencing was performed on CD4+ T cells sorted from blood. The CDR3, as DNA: TGTGCCAGCGGCCTGGACAACTACGAGCAGTACTTC. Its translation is CASGLDNYEQYF.